The 30 T cell receptor beta chains below were found in one sample sequenced in a study of T cells in narcolepsy. Produced via immunoSEQ multiplex PCR; TCRdb's table is partial and in-frame only. The sample records roughly 38,000 clones, over 75% being singletons. Sequencing was done on a sample of CD45RA- memory CD4+ T cells from PBMCs. These receptors came from a human donor with narcolepsy.

The gene calls are TRBV27 and TRBJ2-7, with 7 nucleotides matching TRBD1. V gave up 6 bases and J gave up 2 bases; unmatched junction bases: 7. This CDR3 has 14 residues. CDR1 and CDR2 from the germline V gene are MNHEY and SMNVEV (reference sequence). DNA of the CDR3: TGTGCCAGCAGGGAAGGGACAGTTGCCTACGAGCAGTACTTC. Its protein product is CASREGTVAYEQYF.

The V and J genes are TRBV6-5 and TRBJ1-1; perhaps TRBD1 as D (6 bases). The V gene's germline CDR1 is MNHEY and CDR2 SVGAGI. This CDR3 has 15 residues. V was clipped by 4 bases and J by 0 bases, with 12 bases between them. The CDR3, as DNA: TGTGCCAGCAGTTTCCAGACAGGACTGAACACTGAAGCTTTCTTT. Protein product: CASSFQTGLNTEAFF.

The chain couples TRBV9 to TRBJ2-3; 8 nucleotides align to TRBD2. After removal of 1 base from V and 4 bases from J, the junction contained 8 bases not matched to a gene. Germline CDR1 SGDLS, CDR2 YYNGEE. The CDR3 has 16 residues. The CDR3 DNA is TGTGCCAGCAGCGTACGGAGCGGGGGACGCGCAGATACGCAGTATTTT. As protein: CASSVRSGGRADTQYF.

The genes are TRBV28 and TRBJ2-1; D is unclear. The CDR3 has 11 amino acids. V was pared by 8 bases and J by 6 bases, with 8 bases between. The V gene's germline CDR1 is MDHEN and CDR2 SYDVKM. CDR3 bases: TGTGCCAGCCCTAGTCGCAATGAGCAGTTCTTC. It yields the protein CASPSRNEQFF.

The genes are TRBV7-9 and TRBJ1-2, with 9 positions matching TRBD1. Germline V gene data show CDR1 as SEHNR and CDR2 as FQNEAQ (reference sequence). Trimming at V came to 3 bases and at J to 4 bases, leaving 3 bases not matched to a gene. The CDR3 contains 14 residues. The CDR3 sequence is CASSLTTGGYGYTF. The CDR3 DNA follows: TGTGCCAGCAGCTTGACGACAGGGGGCTATGGCTACACCTTC.

The CDR3 region is CASSPGDREQETQYF. The CDR3 DNA sequence: TGTGCCAGCTCACCAGGGGACAGGGAGCAAGAGACCCAGTACTTC. The chain recombines TRBV18 with TRBJ2-5; 9 bases line up with TRBD1. This CDR3 comprises 15 residues. Germline trimming cut 2 bases from V and 2 bases from J; bases unmatched to any gene: 3. The germline gives CDR1 KGHSH, CDR2 LQKENI.

The chain uses TRBV19 and TRBJ2-5, with 10 bases identical to TRBD2. This CDR3 has 15 residues. Germline CDR1 LNHDA, CDR2 SQIVND (reference sequence). V shed 5 bases and J 5 bases; nucleotides not matched to a gene: 8. The CDR3 loop is CASSSTSGLGETQYF. The CDR3 DNA is TGTGCCAGTAGTTCGACTAGCGGGTTGGGGGAGACCCAGTACTTC.

The chain recombines TRBV7-9 with TRBJ2-5, with 9 positions matching TRBD1. Matching the DNA end better, TRBJ2-7 makes the J call doubtful. Per the germline V gene, CDR1 is SEHNR and CDR2 is FQNEAQ (reference sequence). CDR3 length equals 14 residues. The CDR3 here is CASRRGQGLAEQYF. The CDR3 DNA reads TGTGCCAGCAGGAGGGGACAGGGTTTAGCCGAGCAGTACTTC.

This chain joins TRBV6-1 and TRBJ2-5; tentatively, D is TRBD2 (7 bases). Germline V CDR1 and CDR2: MNHNS, SASEGT. Trimming stripped 9 bases from V and 5 bases from J, with 22 bases between. The CDR3 sequence is 15 residues long. The CDR3 region is CASKNRRGAGETQYF. The CDR3 nucleotides read TGTGCCAGTAAGAACCGTCGGGGGGCTGGGGAGACCCAGTACTTC.

The rearrangement links TRBV10-3 to TRBJ1-4, with a possible D match to TRBD1 (6 bases). Germline V CDR1 and CDR2: ENHRY, SYGVKD. The length of the CDR3 is 15 residues. Trimming removed 6 bases at V and 8 bases at J, with 19 bases between. DNA of the CDR3: TGTGCCATCAGCTCCGGCCAGGGAAGGGGGGAAAAACTGTTTTTT. Translation: CAISSGQGRGEKLFF.

V gene TRBV7-8 combines with J gene TRBJ2-5; tentatively, D is TRBD1 (6 bases). The CDR3 runs 14 residues. V lost 2 bases and J lost 2, with 9 bases in between. In germline, CDR1 is SGHVS, CDR2 FQNEAQ. The CDR3 coding sequence is TGTGCCAGCAGCTTAATTAGGGGGCAAGAGACCCAGTACTTC. Translating gives CASSLIRGQETQYF. Full variable domain (rest looked up from reference TRBV7-8 and TRBJ2-5): GAGVSQSPRYKVAKRGQDVALRCDPISGHVSLFWYQQALGQGPEFLTYFQNEAQLDKSGLPSDRFFAERPEGSVSTLKIQRTQQEDSAVYLCASSLIRGQETQYFGPGTRLLVL.

This chain joins TRBV18 and TRBJ2-5; 13 bases line up with TRBD2. Germline V gene lookup returns CDR1 KGHSH and CDR2 LQKENI. The J segment lost 9 bases and the V segment lost 0 bases, leaving 4 bases of the junction unmatched. This CDR3 region has 15 residues. The CDR3 spells CASSPPGLAGSAQYF. Written as DNA, the CDR3 is TGTGCCAGCTCACCACCGGGACTAGCGGGGTCGGCCCAGTACTTC. The complete variable domain, with remaining parts taken from reference TRBV18 and TRBJ2-5, reads NAGVMQNPRHLVRRRGQEARLRCSPMKGHSHVYWYRQLPEEGLKFMVYLQKENIIDESGMPKERFSAEFPKEGPSILRIQQVVRGDSAAYFCASSPPGLAGSAQYFGPGTRLLVL.

This clone was seen only once. The rearrangement links TRBV29-1 to TRBJ2-3; D is perhaps TRBD1 (6 bases). There are 12 residues in the CDR3. Per the germline V gene, CDR1 is SQVTM and CDR2 is ANQGSEA. Trimming stripped 7 bases from V and 2 bases from J, with 10 bases between. The chain's CDR3 is CSAGATTDTQYF. In nucleotides, the CDR3 is TGCAGCGCAGGGGCGACCACAGATACGCAGTATTTT.

The chain employs TRBV5-1 and TRBJ1-1; TRBD1 aligns across 7 bases. The germline V gene encodes CDR1 SGHRS and CDR2 YFSETQ. The length of the CDR3 is 13 residues. V was pared by 4 bases and J by 7 bases, with 7 bases of the junction left unmatched. CDR3 in DNA: TGCGCCAGCAGCGAACAAGGGACAGATGAAGCTTTCTTT. It specifies CASSEQGTDEAFF.

This chain connects TRBV9 to TRBJ2-3, with D perhaps TRBD2 (7 bases). The ends were cut back, 7 bases at V and 0 bases at J, with 15 bases in the middle. CDR1 and CDR2 from the germline V gene are SGDLS and YYNGEE. The CDR3 runs to 15 residues. The CDR3: CASPPGGPSTDTQYF. CDR3 coding DNA: TGTGCCAGCCCGCCGGGGGGCCCTAGCACAGATACGCAGTATTTT.

V usage is TRBV7-2 and J usage is TRBJ2-5; D gene uncertain. With 0 bases removed from V and 2 bases from J, the gap between germline ends came to 7 bases. The germline V gene has CDR1 SGHTA and CDR2 FQGNSA. The CDR3 contains 14 residues. The CDR3: CASSLAHRQETQYF. The CDR3 nucleotides read TGTGCCAGCAGCTTAGCGCACCGTCAAGAGACCCAGTACTTC.

V is TRBV7-2 and J is TRBJ2-1; D call uncertain. Trimming shortened V by 3 bases and J by 1 base, and 7 bases separated the two germline ends. The CDR3 consists of 14 residues. The germline V gene has CDR1 SGHTA and CDR2 FQGNSA. CDR3 DNA: TGTGCCAGCAGCTTGAGCAGTTCCTACAATGAGCAGTTCTTC. This encodes CASSLSSSYNEQFF.

The chain joins TRBV28 to TRBJ2-7; D gene uncertain. The CDR3 has 11 residues. From germline, CDR1 is MDHEN and CDR2 SYDVKM. With 3 bases removed from V and 5 bases from J, the gap between germline ends came to 5 bases. The CDR3 coding sequence is TGTGCCAGCAGTTTGATGAACGAGCAGTACTTC. This translates into CASSLMNEQYF. Based on the CDR3 plus reference TRBV28 and TRBJ2-7, the full variable domain is DVKVTQSSRYLVKRTGEKVFLECVQDMDHENMFWYRQDPGLGLRLIYFSYDVKMKEKGDIPEGYSVSREKKERFSLILESASTNQTSMYLCASSLMNEQYFGPGTRLTVT.

The chain is built from TRBV10-1 and TRBJ1-2; D gene uncertain. Germline values: CDR1 WNHNN, CDR2 SYGVQD (reference sequence). This CDR3 has 13 residues. The V end was cut by 3 bases, the J end by 2 bases, with 7 bases between. Here the CDR3 reads CASSESSNYGYTF. CDR3 DNA sequence: TGCGCCAGCAGTGAATCCTCAAACTATGGCTACACCTTC.

The chain joins TRBV5-1 to TRBJ2-3; TRBD2 agrees at 13 bases. Per germline, CDR1 SGHRS and CDR2 YFSETQ. The V segment lost 2 bases and the J segment 4 bases; nucleotides outside the gene matches: 13. The CDR3 has 19 residues. CDR3 residues: CASSLLGLAGAPRPDTQYF. CDR3 DNA sequence: TGCGCCAGCAGCTTACTCGGACTAGCGGGGGCCCCCCGGCCAGATACGCAGTATTTT.

This clone has a handful of counts. The same CDR3 arises from other DNA sequences in this sample as well. The chain is built from TRBV7-9 and TRBJ1-2, with D unresolved. V gave up 1 base and J gave up 0 bases, with 6 bases separating them. Germline V gene sequence: CDR1 SEHNR, CDR2 FQNEAQ (reference sequence). The CDR3 extends over 14 amino acids. The DNA for the CDR3 is TGTGCCAGCAGCTTAGAGGAAACTAACTATGGCTACACCTTC. It encodes CASSLEETNYGYTF.

The rearrangement uses TRBV7-3 and TRBJ2-2; unclear D gene. The germline V gene encodes CDR1 SGHTA and CDR2 FQGTGA. The V end lost 2 bases, the J end lost 4 bases, and 5 bases lay between the germline ends. CDR3 length: 13 amino acids. The CDR3 region is CASSLDLTGELFF. The CDR3 DNA reads TGTGCCAGCAGCTTAGACCTCACCGGGGAGCTGTTTTTT.

This clone was seen only once. The rearrangement links TRBV5-1 to TRBJ2-1; D is uncertain. V was shortened by 0 bases and J by 6 bases, with 7 bases between the two germline ends. The germline gives CDR1 SGHRS, CDR2 YFSETQ. CDR3 length equals 13 residues. CDR3 bases: TGCGCCAGCAGCTTGGGGACCTCCAATGAGCAGTTCTTC. It translates to CASSLGTSNEQFF. The full variable domain, completed using reference TRBV5-1 and TRBJ2-1, is KAGVTQTPRYLIKTRGQQVTLSCSPISGHRSVSWYQQTPGQGLQFLFEYFSETQRNKGNFPGRFSGRQFSNSRSEMNVSTLELGDSALYLCASSLGTSNEQFFGPGTRLTVL.

The chain has TRBV7-2 and TRBJ2-3; 10 bases line up with TRBD2. CDR1 SGHTA and CDR2 FQGNSA come from the germline V gene. With 5 bases clipped from V and 3 bases from J, the junction kept 14 bases outside the gene matches. The CDR3 length is 18 residues. CDR3 protein: CASSPDLFPSGGTDTQYF. The CDR3 nucleotides are TGTGCCAGCAGCCCAGACCTGTTCCCTAGCGGGGGAACAGATACGCAGTATTTT. Looking up the rest from reference TRBV7-2 and TRBJ2-3 gives the full variable domain: GAGVSQSPSNKVTEKGKDVELRCDPISGHTALYWYRQSLGQGLEFLIYFQGNSAPDKSGLPSDRFSAERTGGSVSTLTIQRTQQEDSAVYLCASSPDLFPSGGTDTQYFGPGTRLTVL.

The chain links TRBV5-1 to TRBJ2-7, with D unresolved. Germline CDR1 reads SGHRS; CDR2 reads YFSETQ. This CDR3 has 14 amino acids. V lost 0 bases and J lost 5, with 12 bases in between. For the CDR3, the DNA is TGCGCCAGCAGCTTGGCCCACACGCAACACGAGCAGTACTTC. This gives the protein CASSLAHTQHEQYF.

The chain links TRBV27 to TRBJ2-7; D tentatively reads TRBD1 or TRBD2 (5 bases each). The CDR3 sequence is 16 residues long. Trimming shortened V by 0 bases and J by 4 bases, and 16 bases separated the two germline ends. Germline loops: CDR1 MNHEY, CDR2 SMNVEV (reference sequence). CDR3 residues: CASSLSGQLRGYEQYF. The CDR3, as DNA: TGTGCCAGCAGTTTATCTGGGCAGCTGAGGGGATACGAGCAGTACTTC.

The rearrangement uses TRBV10-3 and TRBJ2-1; weak D call: TRBD2 (7 bases). Germline assignment: CDR1 ENHRY and CDR2 SYGVKD. The CDR3 runs to 15 residues. The germline V and J ends were trimmed by 3 bases and 7 bases, with 16 bases remaining between them. CDR3 sequence: CAISEGGGLGNEQFF. Written as DNA, the CDR3 is TGTGCCATCAGTGAAGGCGGGGGCCTGGGGAATGAGCAGTTCTTC.

The CDR3 is CAWSLGTSGGSEQYF. CDR3 DNA: TGTGCCTGGAGCCTTGGGACTAGCGGGGGCTCAGAGCAGTACTTC. V usage is TRBV30 and J usage is TRBJ2-5; TRBD2 matches 14 bases. Trimming at V came to 3 bases and at J to 11 bases, leaving 11 bases not matched to a gene. The CDR3 runs 15 residues. Germline V gene sequence: CDR1 GTSNPN, CDR2 SVGIG (reference sequence).

Notes on this clone: A read error may produce the germline difference seen at one junction end. The chain employs TRBV7-7 and TRBJ2-7, with a weak D call TRBD1 (5 bases). CDR3 length: 14 residues. Germline V gives CDR1 SSHAT, CDR2 FNYEAQ (reference sequence). This CDR3 reads CASNNKGLSGEQYF. The CDR3 region has the DNA TGTGCTAGCAACAATAAGGGGTTGTCTGGCGAGCAGTACTTC.

The V call is TRBV5-1, the J call TRBJ1-6; 10 nucleotides agree with TRBD1. V dropped 3 bases and J dropped 7; count of bases not matched to a gene: 1. Germline values: CDR1 SGHRS, CDR2 YFSETQ. The CDR3 totals 14 residues. For the CDR3, the DNA is TGCGCCAGCAGCTGGGGACAGGGGAATTCACCCCTCCACTTT. This translates into CASSWGQGNSPLHF.